The 19 T cell receptor beta chains in this list originate from one sample, sequenced in a study of cytomegalovirus exposure and HLA in healthy donors. This PCR relied on a set of 60 Vbeta primers and 13 Jbeta primers. Data came from immunoSEQ multiplex PCR; TCRdb stores just in-frame clones and leaves some out. In the table there are approximately 150,000 clones, over 70% of which are singletons. Sequenced input: PBMCs. Source of these receptors: a woman aged 40 to 55 in good health and CMV-seropositive.

The chain uses TRBV2 and TRBJ2-4; 13 bases map to TRBD2. CDR3 size: 19 residues. V was clipped by 5 bases and J by 0 bases; unmatched bases: 10. Germline values: CDR1 SNHLY, CDR2 FYNNEI. The CDR3 is CASSSPTSGGIVAKNIQYF. CDR3 coding DNA: TGTGCCAGCAGTTCGCCGACTAGCGGGGGGATAGTAGCCAAAAACATTCAGTACTTC.

This clone has only a few counts. V is TRBV6-1 and J is TRBJ1-5; D gene uncertain. CDR3 length: 14 residues. CDR1 is MNHNS, CDR2 SASEGT, per germline. Trimming removed 6 bases at V and 3 bases at J, with 12 bases between. DNA of the CDR3: TGTGCCAGCAGCCCGGGGTGGGACAATCAGCCCCAGCATTTT. Translated: CASSPGWDNQPQHF.

The chain uses TRBV6-1 and TRBJ1-1, with D possibly matching TRBD1 (5 bases). The CDR3 is made up of 13 amino acids. In germline, CDR1 is MNHNS, CDR2 SASEGT. With 4 bases removed from V and 5 bases from J, the gap between germline ends came to 11 bases. Here the CDR3 reads CASSVTQGTEAFF. CDR3 DNA sequence: TGTGCCAGCAGTGTAACTCAGGGAACTGAAGCTTTCTTT.

The rearrangement joins TRBV5-1 to TRBJ2-7; TRBD2 might be the D (7 bases). Trimming pared 4 bases from V and 2 bases from J, leaving 19 bases between. Germline V gives CDR1 SGHRS, CDR2 YFSETQ. This CDR3 spans 16 amino acids. The CDR3 region has the DNA TGCGCCAGCAGCCTCTCAGGTGGCGGGGGCCCCTACGAGCAGTACTTC. It is translated as CASSLSGGGGPYEQYF.

The chain joins TRBV28 to TRBJ1-2; 8 positions agree with TRBD1. CDR1 is MDHEN, CDR2 SYDVKM, per germline. Trimming at V came to 4 bases and at J to 4 bases, leaving 5 bases not matched to a gene. The CDR3 extends over 14 amino acids. The DNA for the CDR3 is TGTGCCAGCAGTTCGGACAGGGCGGGCTATGGCTACACCTTC. This codes for CASSSDRAGYGYTF.

J is TRBJ2-3 and V is TRBV5-4; TRBD2 agrees at 7 bases. This CDR3 has 17 residues. Trimming at V came to 4 bases and at J to 4 bases, leaving 15 bases not matched to a gene. Germline V gives CDR1 SGHNT, CDR2 YYREEE (reference sequence). CDR3 coding DNA: TGTGCCAGCAGCCCCGGACTAGGGACGGTTGCCGCAGATACGCAGTATTTT. This gives the protein CASSPGLGTVAADTQYF.

J is TRBJ1-6 and V is TRBV5-4, with 8 bases aligning to TRBD1. With V trimmed by 3 bases and J by 2 bases, 7 bases remained unmatched. Germline-derived CDR1 and CDR2 are SGHNT and YYREEE (reference sequence). This CDR3 contains 17 residues. DNA of the CDR3: TGTGCCAGCAGCTCGGACAGGGCTCGTACCTATAATTCACCCCTCCACTTT. Its protein is CASSSDRARTYNSPLHF.

The chain joins TRBV7-2 to TRBJ2-6; TRBD1 is a possible D gene (7 bases). This CDR3 has 17 residues. Looked up from germline, CDR1 is SGHTA and CDR2 is FQGNSA. The V end was cut by 6 bases, the J end by 0 bases, with 15 bases between. CDR3 in amino acids: CASRESGGNSGANVLTF. The CDR3 region has the DNA TGTGCCAGCAGGGAGTCAGGGGGGAACTCTGGGGCCAACGTCCTGACTTTC.

The chain has TRBV29-1 and TRBJ1-3; D uncertain. V gave up 2 bases and J gave up 4 bases, with 12 bases separating them. CDR1 is SQVTM and CDR2 is ANQGSEA in the germline V gene. This CDR3 comprises 14 residues. CDR3 in amino acids: CSVELTTSGNTIYF. The CDR3 nucleotides read TGCAGCGTTGAACTCACAACCTCCGGAAACACCATATATTTT.

This clone was counted only a few times. This chain links TRBV5-4 with TRBJ1-1; no clear D. This CDR3 region has 15 residues. V was pared by 0 bases and J by 0 bases, with 9 bases between. CDR1 SGHNT and CDR2 YYREEE come from the germline V gene (reference sequence). For the CDR3, the DNA is TGTGCCAGCAGCTTGGGTGGGCATATGAACACTGAAGCTTTCTTT. Encoded protein: CASSLGGHMNTEAFF.

The V call is TRBV7-3, the J call TRBJ2-7; 7 bases align to TRBD1. CDR1 is SGHTA, CDR2 FQGTGA, per germline. With 5 bases clipped from V and 3 bases from J, the junction kept 10 bases outside the gene matches. The CDR3 extends over 15 amino acids. The CDR3 sequence is CASSLTGATNYEQYF. The CDR3 nucleotides read TGTGCCAGCAGCCTCACAGGGGCCACCAACTACGAGCAGTACTTC.

The chain joins TRBV15 to TRBJ2-7; 8 positions agree with TRBD2. CDR1 LNHNV and CDR2 YYDKDF come from the germline V gene (reference sequence). The CDR3 extends over 17 amino acids. V was pared by 3 bases and J by 6 bases, with 16 bases of the junction left unmatched. This CDR3 reads CATSREFRTAGGSEQYF. For the CDR3, the DNA is TGTGCCACCAGCAGGGAATTCAGGACGGCGGGAGGTTCCGAGCAGTACTTC. Filled out from reference TRBV15 and TRBJ2-7, the complete variable domain reads DAMVIQNPRYQVTQFGKPVTLSCSQTLNHNVMYWYQQKSSQAPKLLFHYYDKDFNNEADTPDNFQSRRPNTSFCFLDIRSPGLGDTAMYLCATSREFRTAGGSEQYFGPGTRLTVT.

V gene TRBV28 combines with J gene TRBJ2-7; no reliable D call. Germline V gene lookup returns CDR1 MDHEN and CDR2 SYDVKM. With 3 bases removed from V and 1 base from J, the gap between germline ends came to 7 bases. The CDR3 has 13 residues. CDR3 nucleotides: TGTGCCAGCAGTTTCCCAATGTCCTACGAGCAGTACTTC. This translates into CASSFPMSYEQYF.

The chain uses TRBV4-1 and TRBJ1-2, with TRBD1 identical over 11 bases. The CDR3 has 15 amino acids. Per germline, CDR1 MGHRA and CDR2 YSYEKL. With 5 bases clipped from V and 6 bases from J, the junction kept 8 bases outside the gene matches. In DNA form, the CDR3 reads TGCGCCAGCAGCAGCCGGGGACAGGGGGTTGATGGCTACACCTTC. Its translation: CASSSRGQGVDGYTF.

This clone was recorded only once. The genes are TRBV6-5 and TRBJ1-1, with D possibly matching TRBD1 (6 bases). Trimming cost V 6 bases and J 5 bases, with 10 bases left between them. The CDR3 covers 12 residues. CDR1 and CDR2 (germline): MNHEY, SVGAGI. CDR3 bases: TGTGCCAGCAGCCACAGGGCGACTGAAGCTTTCTTT. Translated: CASSHRATEAFF.

The chain uses TRBV6-1 and TRBJ1-2, with D maybe TRBD1 (6 bases). Trimming took 1 base from V and 4 from J, leaving 13 bases between them. In germline, CDR1 is MNHNS, CDR2 SASEGT. The CDR3 loop spans 15 amino acids. In DNA, the CDR3 is TGTGCCAGCAGTGAAGACCAGGGGAAGCTCTATGGCTACACCTTC. Encoded protein: CASSEDQGKLYGYTF.

The genes are TRBV10-3 and TRBJ2-1; no firm D call. The CDR3 contains 12 residues. The V end was cut by 3 bases, the J end by 9 bases, with 9 bases between. The germline V gene encodes CDR1 ENHRY and CDR2 SYGVKD. The CDR3 here is CAISDSPGEQFF. The CDR3 DNA follows: TGTGCCATCAGTGACAGTCCGGGTGAGCAGTTCTTC.

A few counts support this clone. This chain links TRBV6-1 with TRBJ1-2, with D possibly matching TRBD1 (5 bases). CDR1 MNHNS and CDR2 SASEGT come from the germline V gene. V lost 4 bases to trimming and J lost 8 bases, with 14 bases between them. The CDR3 loop spans 13 amino acids. The CDR3 DNA sequence: TGTGCCAGCAGTGTTCAGGGAAGTAGCGGCTACACCTTC. Amino acid sequence: CASSVQGSSGYTF.

The rearrangement links TRBV21-1 to TRBJ1-5. TRBV21-1 is noted as a pseudogene. The CDR3 sequence is 11 residues long. The CDR3, as DNA: TGTGCCAGCAGGAGCGGCCAGCCCCAGCATTTT. This encodes CASRSGQPQHF.